The clone carrying this T cell receptor beta chain was detected a few times. The sample originates from a study of PD-L1 blockade in urothelial cancer. V lost 6 bases and J 7 bases, leaving 12 bases between the germline ends. The CDR3 runs to 13 residues. CDR1 and CDR2 (germline): LNHNV, YYDKDF (reference sequence). As to time point: peripheral blood 6 weeks after treatment start. Clones were sequenced by immunoSEQ multiplex PCR, and TCRdb holds only the in-frame ones, with some missing. The profile covers about 110,000 clones, with 75% to 95% appearing a single time and under 5% taken by the ten largest.

J is TRBJ2-2 and V is TRBV15, with a weak D call TRBD1 (5 bases). The sequences come from PBMCs, collected around atezolizumab (anti-PD-L1) treatment. The sequence derives from a man aged 55 to 70 with urothelial cancer. For the CDR3, the DNA is TGTGCCACCAGACAGGTCCGTGGCGGGGAGCTGTTTTTT. Its translation is CATRQVRGGELFF.